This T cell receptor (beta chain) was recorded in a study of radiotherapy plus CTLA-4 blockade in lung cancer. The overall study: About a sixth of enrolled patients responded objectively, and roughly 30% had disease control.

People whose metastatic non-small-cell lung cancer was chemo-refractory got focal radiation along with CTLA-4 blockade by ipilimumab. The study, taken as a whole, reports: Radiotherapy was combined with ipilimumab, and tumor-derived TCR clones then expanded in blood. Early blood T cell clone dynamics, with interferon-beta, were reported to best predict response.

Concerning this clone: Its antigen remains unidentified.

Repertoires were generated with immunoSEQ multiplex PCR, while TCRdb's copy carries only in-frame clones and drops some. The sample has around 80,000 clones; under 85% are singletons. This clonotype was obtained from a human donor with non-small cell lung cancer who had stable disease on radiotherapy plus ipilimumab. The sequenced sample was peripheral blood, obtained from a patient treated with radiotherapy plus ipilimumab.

The CDR3 spells CASSSTGGLTNEKLFF. CDR3 nucleotides: TGCGCCAGCAGCTCGACAGGGGGGTTAACTAATGAAAAACTGTTTTTT. J is TRBJ1-4 and V is TRBV5-1, with 9 bases identical to TRBD1. The CDR3 runs to 16 residues. V was clipped by 3 bases and J by 1 base; unmatched bases: 4. In germline, CDR1 is SGHRS, CDR2 YFSETQ.